The entry below describes one T cell receptor beta chain. This clonotype has a handful of counts. Its antigen is unknown. It has no much larger one-base neighbor in the sample; base qualities were not kept. The source of the sample is a study of T cells of healthy individuals (dated by TCRdb to between 2018 and 2020). CDR1 MGHRA and CDR2 YSYEKL were looked up in the germline V gene. From its cysteine to its phenylalanine, the CDR3 spans 15 amino acids. The read is trimmed to its CDR3 DNA, 45 bases read in frame from base 1. V loses 1 base, J loses 7 bases, and the germline ends lie 16 bases apart. The library was prepared using 5' RACE. These reads were obtained on an Illumina MiSeq. TCRdb reprocessed the public reads (quality trimming at Q25 with fastp, clone calling with MiXCR) and kept in-frame beta chains. Each CDR3 protein gets just one entry, which takes the most common genes and DNA from the rows behind it. For this sample the table gives approximately 89,000 distinct CDR3 sequences, of which about 5% were detected only once. Roughly 7.5% of the sample comes from the top ten.

The TCR sequence derives from a female donor in good health. The receptor chain draws on TRBV4-1 and TRBJ1-1; the D gene identity is not certain. The CDR3 loop reads CASSQVGTQKGEAFF. The sequence in DNA is TGCGCCAGCAGCCAAGTGGGTACACAGAAAGGTGAAGCTTTCTTT.